Listed here are 30 T cell receptor beta chains from one sample, sequenced in a study of T cells after yellow fever vaccination (dated by TCRdb to 2018 to 2020). Sample treatment or condition, as interpreted from the label and publication: live attenuated yellow fever vaccine strain. The library was generated by 5' RACE. Sequencing took place on an Illumina HiSeq 2500. TCRdb cleaned the public reads at Q25 with fastp, built clones with MiXCR and kept in-frame beta chains. Identical CDR3 proteins give one entry, which carries the most common genes and DNA. The sample has a few hundred thousand distinct CDR3 sequences on record, approximately 9% of them singletons. More than 15% of the sample is in the top ten clones. This sample comprised PBMCs, obtained on the day of the first yellow fever vaccination. Receptors were obtained from a man aged 18 to 35 who received the YFV17D yellow fever vaccine.

V usage is TRBV5-8 and J usage is TRBJ1-3; D is undetermined. CDR1 is SGHTS and CDR2 is YDEGEE in the germline V gene. The germline V and J ends were trimmed by 7 bases and 0 bases, with 5 bases remaining between them. This CDR3 has 12 residues. This CDR3 is CASVPSGNTIYF. The DNA for the CDR3 is TGTGCCAGCGTACCCTCTGGAAACACCATATATTTT.

This clonotype was picked up many times. The chain employs TRBV20-1 and TRBJ2-7, with 10 bases fitting TRBD1. V shed 6 bases, J shed 7 bases, and the junction held 6 bases outside the gene matches. CDR3 length equals 12 residues. From germline, CDR1 is DFQATT and CDR2 SNEGSKA (reference sequence). The CDR3 DNA sequence: TGCAGTGCAAGACAGGGGGCAAGGGAGCAGTACGTC. Protein product: CSARQGAREQYV.

The rearrangement joins TRBV20-1 to TRBJ2-7, with no clear D. V was shortened by 0 bases and J by 3 bases, with 9 bases between the two germline ends. CDR3 length equals 13 residues. CDR1 and CDR2 from the germline V gene are DFQATT and SNEGSKA (reference sequence). CDR3 amino acids: CSARDSQLYEQYV. CDR3 bases: TGCAGTGCTAGAGATTCCCAGCTCTACGAGCAGTACGTC.

This clonotype was seen more than once but under ten times. V is TRBV11-1 and J is TRBJ2-2; D is unclear. With 0 bases removed from V and 2 bases from J, the gap between germline ends came to 7 bases. The V gene's germline CDR1 is SGHAT and CDR2 FQDESV (reference sequence). This CDR3 has 15 amino acids. The CDR3 DNA sequence: TGTGCCAGCAGCTTAGCGCCCATAAACACCGGGGAGCTGTTTTTT. Translated: CASSLAPINTGELFF.

The CDR3 DNA reads TGTGCCAGCGAGCCTTCGTCGAACACCGGGGAGCTGTTTTTT. Its translation: CASEPSSNTGELFF. This chain links TRBV2 with TRBJ2-2; D is unclear. V lost 8 bases, J lost 0 bases, and 10 bases lay in between. From germline, CDR1 is SNHLY and CDR2 FYNNEI. CDR3 length equals 14 residues.

This rearrangement joins TRBV18 to TRBJ2-3; no definite D call. V was cut by 4 bases and J by 4 bases, with 12 bases left in between. Germline V gives CDR1 KGHSH, CDR2 LQKENI. There are 14 residues in the CDR3. CDR3 amino acids: CASSQASHPDTQYF. CDR3 nucleotide sequence: TGTGCCAGCTCACAAGCCAGCCACCCAGATACGCAGTATTTT. The variable domain in full, with the rest retrieved from reference TRBV18 and TRBJ2-3, is NAGVMQNPRHLVRRRGQEARLRCSPMKGHSHVYWYRQLPEEGLKFMVYLQKENIIDESGMPKERFSAEFPKEGPSILRIQQVVRGDSAAYFCASSQASHPDTQYFGPGTRLTVL.

Worth noting for this clonotype: A much more abundant neighbour one base away suggests this may be a read error. The chain combines TRBV11-3 with TRBJ1-5; D is undetermined. CDR1 is SGHNT, CDR2 YENEEA, per germline. The CDR3 is 9 residues long. Trimming took off 10 bases at V and 7 bases at J, with 5 bases between the two ends. CDR3 region: CAIGQPQHF. In DNA form, the CDR3 reads TGTGCCATCGGCCAGCCCCAGCATTTT.

V gene TRBV7-9 combines with J gene TRBJ2-3; TRBD1 aligns across 9 bases. This CDR3 region has 16 residues. Germline trimming cut 5 bases from V and 3 bases from J; bases unmatched to any gene: 9. Per the germline V gene, CDR1 is SEHNR and CDR2 is FQNEAQ (reference sequence). The DNA for the CDR3 is TGTGCCAGCAGCCAAACAGGGGGCCCCGAAACAGATACGCAGTATTTT. Its protein is CASSQTGGPETDTQYF.

This clonotype was counted a few times. The chain recombines TRBV20-1 with TRBJ1-4; D unresolved. The CDR3 consists of 14 residues. V dropped 0 bases and J dropped 5 bases, with 10 bases sitting between them. CDR1 and CDR2 (germline): DFQATT, SNEGSKA (reference sequence). The CDR3 region is CSARDSRLNEKLFF. The CDR3 nucleotides are TGCAGTGCTAGAGATTCGCGACTGAATGAAAAACTGTTTTTT.

This clonotype was observed a handful of times. The V call is TRBV5-1, the J call TRBJ1-1; 7 bases match TRBD1. With 4 bases clipped from V and 3 bases from J, the junction kept 9 bases outside the gene matches. The CDR3 spans 15 residues. Germline CDR1 SGHRS, CDR2 YFSETQ. For the CDR3, the DNA is TGCGCCAGCAGCCCCGGGACAGCCAGTCACACTGAAGCTTTCTTT. Translating gives CASSPGTASHTEAFF.

This clonotype was detected only a few times. The chain combines TRBV6-5 with TRBJ1-6; D gene uncertain. Germline CDR1 reads MNHEY; CDR2 reads SVGAGI. V lost 0 bases, J lost 13 bases, and 16 bases lay in between. The CDR3 has 15 amino acids. CDR3 sequence reads: CASSYSNRGGYPLHF. The CDR3 nucleotides read TGTGCCAGCAGTTACTCGAATCGGGGAGGGTATCCCCTCCACTTT.

In this sample, this clonotype turned up many times. The chain couples TRBV7-9 to TRBJ1-1; D uncertain. V shed 5 bases and J shed 0 bases, with 10 bases lying between them. Germline values: CDR1 SEHNR, CDR2 FQNEAQ (reference sequence). The CDR3 contains 14 residues. The CDR3 bases are TGTGCCAGCAGCGCACCGAACATGAACACTGAAGCTTTCTTT. As protein: CASSAPNMNTEAFF.

This clonotype was seen a few times. The chain carries TRBV6-5 and TRBJ1-5; D may be TRBD1 (5 bases). Germline lookup yields CDR1 MNHEY and CDR2 SVGAGI. The length of the CDR3 is 16 residues. Deletions cut 6 bases from V and 6 bases from J, with 21 bases between. CDR3 nucleotides: TGTGCCAGCAGCCGACTCGCAGAGGGGATCCCTCAGCCCCAGCATTTT. This gives the protein CASSRLAEGIPQPQHF.

CDR3: CASSVQGNEQYV. The CDR3 bases are TGTGCCAGCAGTGTACAGGGAAACGAGCAGTACGTC. J is TRBJ2-7 and V is TRBV6-1, with TRBD1 as a possible D gene (6 bases). V gave up 4 bases and J gave up 5 bases, with 9 bases separating them. The germline CDR1 and CDR2 sequences are MNHNS and SASEGT. This CDR3 comprises 12 residues.

J is TRBJ1-2 and V is TRBV10-3, with TRBD1 as a possible D gene (5 bases). With 8 bases removed from V and 8 bases from J, the gap between germline ends came to 15 bases. CDR3 length: 12 amino acids. Germline CDR1 and CDR2: ENHRY and SYGVKD. The CDR3 here is CAILDPGYGYTF. The CDR3 coding sequence is TGTGCCATCCTAGATCCAGGGTACGGCTACACCTTC.

The chain is built from TRBV20-1 and TRBJ1-2; D remains unclear. This CDR3 has 15 amino acids. Germline assignment: CDR1 DFQATT and CDR2 SNEGSKA (reference sequence). Trimming took off 2 bases at V and 0 bases at J, with 13 bases between the two ends. This chain's CDR3 is CSARRDPAANYGYTF. CDR3 nucleotides: TGCAGTGCTAGACGCGACCCTGCTGCTAACTATGGCTACACCTTC.

This clonotype occurred a few times. CDR3 loop: CASFSGLAGTDTQYF. The CDR3 bases are TGCGCCAGCTTCTCCGGACTAGCGGGGACAGATACGCAGTATTTT. The chain couples TRBV5-1 to TRBJ2-3; 12 bases are shared with TRBD2. This CDR3 spans 15 amino acids. Germline V lookup: CDR1 SGHRS, CDR2 YFSETQ. The V and J ends lost 7 bases and 3 bases, in that order; junction bases with no gene match: 6.

Many counts were recorded for this clonotype. CDR3 coding DNA: TGTGCCAGCTCACCCACTCAAGGGACAGGGGACAGGAGCATCGAGACCCAGTACTTC. This codes for CASSPTQGTGDRSIETQYF. The chain combines TRBV18 with TRBJ2-5, with 10 bases lining up with TRBD1. The germline V gene encodes CDR1 KGHSH and CDR2 LQKENI. The ends lost 3 bases at V and 5 bases at J; junction bases unmatched: 18. The CDR3 has 19 residues. Full variable domain (outside the CDR3, taken from reference TRBV18 and TRBJ2-5): NAGVMQNPRHLVRRRGQEARLRCSPMKGHSHVYWYRQLPEEGLKFMVYLQKENIIDESGMPKERFSAEFPKEGPSILRIQQVVRGDSAAYFCASSPTQGTGDRSIETQYFGPGTRLLVL.

V gene TRBV6-2 or TRBV6-3 combines with J gene TRBJ1-5, with D perhaps TRBD1 (6 bases). This CDR3 has 15 residues. V lost 5 bases and J 3 bases, leaving 14 bases between the germline ends. The germline V gene encodes CDR1 MNHEY and CDR2 SVGEGT. CDR3 nucleotide sequence: TGTGCCAGCAGTCTCCTGGGGGGCAACAATCAGCCCCAGCATTTT. It specifies CASSLLGGNNQPQHF.

The chain uses TRBV5-1 and TRBJ1-6; TRBD1 aligns across 9 bases. The germline CDR1 and CDR2 sequences are SGHRS and YFSETQ. The CDR3 runs to 16 residues. With V trimmed by 7 bases and J by 7 bases, 12 bases remained unmatched. CDR3 sequence reads: CASSREGQGRNSPLHF. CDR3 bases: TGCGCCAGCTCCCGGGAGGGACAGGGAAGAAATTCACCCCTCCACTTT.

This clonotype was detected ten times or more. The chain couples TRBV12-3 or TRBV12-4 to TRBJ1-2; possible D gene TRBD1, 6 bases. The CDR3 sequence is 11 residues long. Deletions cut 5 bases from V and 8 bases from J, with 9 bases between. Here the CDR3 reads CASSTDRGYTF. The CDR3 DNA is TGTGCCAGCAGTACCGACAGGGGCTACACCTTC.

The gene calls are TRBV20-1 and TRBJ1-2; D ambiguous. Germline V lookup: CDR1 DFQATT, CDR2 SNEGSKA (reference sequence). V shed 6 bases and J shed 1 base, with 6 bases lying between them. The CDR3 runs 11 residues. The CDR3 DNA sequence: TGCAGTGCACGCATTAACTATGGCTACACCTTC. Its protein is CSARINYGYTF.

This clonotype showed up just a few times. V and J are TRBV7-9 and TRBJ1-1; D unclear. The germline V gene has CDR1 SEHNR and CDR2 FQNEAQ (reference sequence). The CDR3 extends over 11 amino acids. Between the trimmed V and J ends, which lost 3 bases and 6 bases, there was a span of 5 bases. DNA for the CDR3: TGTGCCAGCAGCTTTATCGCTGAAGCTTTCTTT. This gives the protein CASSFIAEAFF. Full variable domain (missing parts from reference TRBV7-9 and TRBJ1-1): DTGVSQNPRHKITKRGQNVTFRCDPISEHNRLYWYRQTLGQGPEFLTYFQNEAQLEKSRLLSDRFSAERPKGSFSTLEIQRTEQGDSAMYLCASSFIAEAFFGQGTRLTVV.

V usage is TRBV5-1 and J usage is TRBJ2-5; D could derive from TRBD1 or TRBD2 (5 bases each). V dropped 8 bases and J dropped 2 bases, with 19 bases sitting between them. CDR1 is SGHRS and CDR2 is YFSETQ in the germline V gene. This CDR3 contains 15 residues. The CDR3 DNA is TGCGCCAGTCAACAACGGGGCTCGACTCAAGAGACCCAGTACTTC. Protein sequence: CASQQRGSTQETQYF.

This clonotype came up a few times. The chain has TRBV11-2 and TRBJ2-1; perhaps TRBD2 as D (6 bases). CDR3 length: 15 amino acids. The germline CDR1 and CDR2 sequences are SGHAT and FQNNGV. Deletions cut 1 base from V and 8 bases from J, with 15 bases between. DNA for the CDR3: TGTGCCAGCAGCTTAGGTCTTAGCGGAGCTTATGAGCAGTTCTTC. Translating it yields CASSLGLSGAYEQFF.

Ten or more counts support this clonotype. V usage is TRBV12-3 or TRBV12-4 and J usage is TRBJ2-1, with D perhaps matching TRBD1 (6 bases). CDR3 length: 15 residues. V lost 3 bases and J lost 7, with 16 bases in between. CDR3 DNA: TGTGCCAGCAGTTTCTTAGAGGGGGTGCGAAATGAGCAGTTCTTC. This encodes CASSFLEGVRNEQFF.

This CDR3 is CASSPQGGYSYNEQFF. CDR3 nucleotides: TGTGCCAGCAGCCCCCAGGGTGGCTACTCCTACAATGAGCAGTTCTTC. The chain links TRBV7-8 to TRBJ2-1, with a tentative D call TRBD1 (5 bases). Trimming stripped 5 bases from V and 0 bases from J, with 14 bases between. The CDR3 has 16 residues. Germline CDR1 reads SGHVS; CDR2 reads FQNEAQ.

This clonotype was seen many times. CDR3 in DNA: TGCGCCAGCAGCCAAGAAGCGGGGGGCACTGAAGCTTTCTTT. Translated: CASSQEAGGTEAFF. The V and J genes are TRBV4-3 and TRBJ1-1; D is perhaps TRBD1 (5 bases). The germline gives CDR1 LGHNA, CDR2 YSLEER. The CDR3 length is 14 residues. V lost 0 bases to trimming and J lost 4 bases, with 9 bases between them.

This clonotype was seen more than once but under ten times. This chain joins TRBV4-3 and TRBJ2-1, with D possibly TRBD2 on 5 matching bases. This CDR3 region has 16 residues. Trimming cost V 1 base and J 2 bases, with 12 bases left between them. Germline-derived CDR1 and CDR2 are LGHNA and YSLEER. CDR3 in DNA: TGCGCCAGCAGCCAAGGTGGCACCGGGACCTACAATGAGCAGTTCTTC. Residues: CASSQGGTGTYNEQFF.

This sequence joins TRBV18 and TRBJ2-7; 9 bases match TRBD1. Germline V CDR1 and CDR2: KGHSH, LQKENI. This CDR3 has 17 amino acids. V was clipped by 3 bases and J by 0 bases; unmatched bases: 9. The CDR3 coding sequence is TGTGCCAGCTCACCCCCCGGGGGACAGGGCTCCTCCTACGAGCAGTACTTC. This codes for CASSPPGGQGSSYEQYF.